Below, one TCR beta chain is given with its context. What it recognizes is unknown. The data originate from a study of CD8+ T cells in alopecia areata. Regarding treatment: oral pan-JAK inhibitor, 5-10 mg twice daily. The CDR3 loop spans 14 amino acids. V was shortened by 4 bases and J by 5 bases, with 10 bases between the two germline ends. From germline, CDR1 is SGHRS and CDR2 YFSETQ. The sequencing template was cDNA reverse transcribed from extracted RNA. Libraries were prepared by immunoSEQ multiplex PCR; TCRdb keeps only in-frame clonotypes and omits some of them. The repertoire holds approximately 210,000 clones, more than 55% seen once, with around 1.3% in the top ten. Findings and limits, study-wide: Especially in alopecia totalis/universalis, lesional scalp showed greater clonality than normal scalp did. Persistence of many expanded lesional clones was seen in scalp and blood during tofacitinib.

The chain uses TRBV5-1 and TRBJ1-6; D gene unclear. The TCR was taken from a human donor with alopecia areata. The sequencing used CD4+ T cells sorted from blood, collected at approximately week 42, from a patient treated with tofacitinib. CDR3 nucleotide sequence: TGCGCCAGCAGCCGCGGAATGGATAATTCACCCCTCCACTTT. Translating gives CASSRGMDNSPLHF.